This entry concerns a single T cell receptor (beta chain). Its target is unknown. The germline CDR1 and CDR2 sequences are GTSNPN and SVGIG (reference sequence). The CDR3 spans 13 residues. V gave up 2 bases and J gave up 5 bases, with 13 bases separating them. This sample is drawn from a study of cytomegalovirus exposure and HLA in healthy donors. Study-level findings and limits: The study dropped some indistinguishable V segments, TRBV6-2 and TRBV6-3 among them.

This PCR relied on a set of 60 Vbeta primers and 13 Jbeta primers. The method was immunoSEQ multiplex PCR; TCRdb's version includes in-frame clones alone and lacks a portion of them. Among fewer than 200,000 clones listed, 80% to 85% were seen once. Sequencing was done on a sample of PBMCs. This chain links TRBV30 with TRBJ2-7; a possible D gene is TRBD2 (5 bases). The TCR comes from a girl under 10 years old in good health and CMV-seropositive. The CDR3 loop reads CAWSRGLAHEQYF. CDR3 bases: TGTGCCTGGAGTCGAGGCCTAGCCCACGAGCAGTACTTC.